The 27 T cell receptor beta chains listed next were all sequenced from one sample in a study of CD8 T cells in Susac syndrome. It was with random hexamers that roughly 0.45 to 1 ug RNA was reverse transcribed. One entry per CDR3 protein, called by TCRdb with MiXCR from the immunoSEQ multiplex PCR reads. Here the sample spans some 190,000 distinct CDR3 sequences, under 95% being singletons. The specimen was CD4+ T cells from PBMCs. The receptors originated from a human donor in good health.

V and J are TRBV29-1 and TRBJ2-1; tentatively, D is TRBD1 (5 bases). Germline-derived CDR1 and CDR2 are SQVTM and ANQGSEA. V lost 7 bases, J lost 2 bases, and 15 bases lay in between. The CDR3 is made up of 14 amino acids. CDR3 residues: CSAVKGSAYNEQFF. The CDR3 coding sequence is TGCAGCGCCGTAAAGGGGTCCGCCTACAATGAGCAGTTCTTC.

The chain has TRBV20-1 and TRBJ2-5, with D possibly being TRBD2 (7 bases). Trimming pared 3 bases from V and 4 bases from J, leaving 12 bases between. CDR1 DFQATT and CDR2 SNEGSKA come from the germline V gene (reference sequence). The CDR3 has 13 residues. In nucleotides, the CDR3 is TGCAGTGCTAGTTGGCGGGGGCGAGAGACCCAGTACTTC. Protein: CSASWRGRETQYF.

The rearrangement links TRBV19 to TRBJ2-5; TRBD1 agrees at 7 bases. After removal of 4 bases from V and 5 bases from J, the junction contained 7 bases not matched to a gene. Germline CDR1 is LNHDA and CDR2 is SQIVND (reference sequence). The CDR3 contains 14 residues. The CDR3 nucleotides read TGTGCCAGTAGTAACAAACAGGGGACGGAGACCCAGTACTTC. Translated, it gives CASSNKQGTETQYF.

V and J are TRBV6-1 and TRBJ2-2, with D tentatively TRBD2 (5 bases). The germline V gene has CDR1 MNHNS and CDR2 SASEGT. Trimming stripped 5 bases from V and 5 bases from J, with 15 bases between. The CDR3 consists of 15 residues. The chain's CDR3 is CASSRFGEPTGELFF. CDR3 coding DNA: TGTGCCAGCAGTCGCTTCGGGGAACCAACCGGGGAGCTGTTTTTT.

The chain carries TRBV6-2 or TRBV6-3 and TRBJ2-5; weak D call: TRBD1 (5 bases). There are 14 residues in the CDR3. V lost 6 bases to trimming and J lost 5 bases, with 16 bases between them. Germline loops: CDR1 MNHEY, CDR2 SVGEGT. In DNA form, the CDR3 reads TGTGCCAGCAGATCCTCAGGGAAATGGGAGACCCAGTACTTC. Translation: CASRSSGKWETQYF.

For the CDR3, the DNA is TGTGCCAGCAGCCAACAACTCGGGAGAAGGCATGAGCAGTTCTTC. It translates to CASSQQLGRRHEQFF. The chain combines TRBV14 with TRBJ2-1, with D perhaps matching TRBD2 (6 bases). The germline V gene encodes CDR1 SGHDN and CDR2 FVKESK. This CDR3 contains 15 residues. Deletions cut 2 bases from V and 8 bases from J, with 16 bases between.

V is TRBV5-1 and J is TRBJ2-4; 10 bases are a match to TRBD1. The germline CDR1 and CDR2 sequences are SGHRS and YFSETQ. After removal of 4 bases from V and 9 bases from J, the junction contained 7 bases not matched to a gene. CDR3 length equals 14 residues. CDR3 protein: CASSEPGQGSIQYF. For the CDR3, the DNA is TGCGCCAGCAGCGAACCGGGACAGGGGAGCATTCAGTACTTC.

This sequence joins TRBV20-1 and TRBJ2-3; a weak D match, TRBD2 (5 bases). V lost 3 bases, J lost 0 bases, and 13 bases lay in between. The CDR3 runs to 15 residues. Germline V gene lookup returns CDR1 DFQATT and CDR2 SNEGSKA (reference sequence). The CDR3 sequence: CSASTGDLSTDTQYF. CDR3 bases: TGCAGTGCTAGTACCGGGGATCTGAGCACAGATACGCAGTATTTT.

The chain couples TRBV29-1 to TRBJ2-3; D is undetermined. V was trimmed by 6 bases and J by 1 base, leaving 14 bases between them. The CDR3 totals 14 residues. Germline values: CDR1 SQVTM, CDR2 ANQGSEA. CDR3 protein: CSVGGGAGTDTQYF. CDR3 coding DNA: TGCAGCGTGGGCGGCGGTGCCGGCACAGATACGCAGTATTTT.

The chain couples TRBV2 to TRBJ2-3, with TRBD2 identical over 10 bases. The V gene end was trimmed by 7 bases and the J gene end by 7 bases; junction bases not matched to a gene: 14. Looked up from germline, CDR1 is SNHLY and CDR2 is FYNNEI. This CDR3 has 16 amino acids. CDR3 sequence reads: CASTQESGGAQNTQYF. CDR3 DNA sequence: TGTGCCAGCACCCAAGAAAGCGGGGGGGCCCAAAATACGCAGTATTTT.

The chain uses TRBV6-5 and TRBJ1-5; TRBD1 aligns across 9 bases. In germline, CDR1 is MNHEY, CDR2 SVGAGI. The CDR3 sequence is 15 residues long. Trimming at V came to 4 bases and at J to 5 bases, leaving 6 bases not matched to a gene. For the CDR3, the DNA is TGTGCCAGCAGTTCAGGGACAGGGCATCATCAGCCCCAGCATTTT. Residues: CASSSGTGHHQPQHF.

DNA of the CDR3: TGCAGCGTTGGCAAGGGCCTGAGCATGAACACTGAAGCTTTCTTT. It codes for CSVGKGLSMNTEAFF. The V gene is TRBV29-1, the J gene TRBJ1-1; no clear D. V was clipped by 4 bases and J by 0 bases, with 15 bases between them. This CDR3 spans 15 amino acids. The germline CDR1 and CDR2 sequences are SQVTM and ANQGSEA.

This clonotype turned up a few times. The J gene is TRBJ2-7, the V gene TRBV14, with a tentative D call TRBD2 (7 bases). Trimming pared 0 bases from V and 6 bases from J, leaving 12 bases between. This CDR3 spans 14 amino acids. The germline CDR1 and CDR2 sequences are SGHDN and FVKESK. The CDR3 region has the DNA TGTGCCAGCAGCCAAGAGTTCGGGGGGCTCGAGCAGTACTTC. Protein product: CASSQEFGGLEQYF.

The chain joins TRBV6-5 to TRBJ1-6, with TRBD1 as a possible D gene (6 bases). The CDR3 runs to 16 residues. CDR1 and CDR2 from the germline V gene are MNHEY and SVGAGI. V was pared by 6 bases and J by 7 bases, with 19 bases between. The CDR3 DNA follows: TGTGCCAGCAGCTCTACTGACAGGCCTCCGAATTCACCCCTCCACTTT. This encodes CASSSTDRPPNSPLHF.

This clonotype was counted a single time. The chain carries TRBV25-1 and TRBJ1-4; the D gene is possibly TRBD1 (5 bases). Germline V gives CDR1 MGHDK, CDR2 SYGVNS. The length of the CDR3 is 13 residues. V gave up 2 bases and J gave up 9 bases, with 10 bases separating them. This CDR3 is CASSELDRKKLFF. The CDR3 DNA sequence: TGTGCCAGCAGTGAACTAGACAGAAAAAAACTGTTTTTT.

The chain joins TRBV10-3 to TRBJ1-6; 8 bases agree with TRBD1. The CDR3 length is 15 residues. CDR1 is ENHRY, CDR2 SYGVKD, per germline. V trimming: 6 bases; J trimming: 6 bases; junction bases outside the gene matches: 7. The CDR3 bases are TGTGCCATCAGAGCAGGGGGCGCGGGTAATTCACCCCTCCACTTT. Protein: CAIRAGGAGNSPLHF.

The V gene is TRBV5-1, the J gene TRBJ2-2; a possible D gene is TRBD1 (6 bases). The CDR3 totals 15 residues. Trimming cost V 5 bases and J 2 bases, with 13 bases left between them. Germline values: CDR1 SGHRS, CDR2 YFSETQ. The CDR3 DNA reads TGCGCCAGCAGTTCGGGACATCGAAACACCGGGGAGCTGTTTTTT. This codes for CASSSGHRNTGELFF.

The genes are TRBV6-5 and TRBJ1-2, with D possibly matching TRBD1 (5 bases). Trimming took off 5 bases at V and 4 bases at J, with 11 bases between the two ends. The CDR3 spans 13 residues. Germline CDR1 and CDR2: MNHEY and SVGAGI. The CDR3 loop reads CASSPQGVYGYTF. CDR3 coding DNA: TGTGCCAGCAGTCCGCAGGGCGTCTATGGCTACACCTTC.

The gene calls are TRBV7-2 and TRBJ1-2, with TRBD1 matching 7 bases. This CDR3 has 14 amino acids. Trimming cost V 5 bases and J 8 bases; bases outside gene matches: 11. Germline V CDR1 and CDR2: SGHTA, FQGNSA. CDR3 protein: CASSTLGQVGGYTF. The CDR3, as DNA: TGTGCCAGCAGCACCCTAGGACAGGTGGGGGGCTACACCTTC.

This chain uses TRBV30 with TRBJ1-1; D might be TRBD1 (5 bases). Germline values: CDR1 GTSNPN, CDR2 SVGIG (reference sequence). CDR3 length: 14 residues. V was pared by 1 base and J by 3 bases, with 12 bases between. Here the CDR3 reads CAWSGQRTYTEAFF. As DNA, the CDR3 is TGTGCCTGGAGTGGACAGAGGACTTACACTGAAGCTTTCTTT.

The V and J genes are TRBV11-2 and TRBJ2-2; TRBD2 aligns across 9 bases. After removal of 9 bases from V and 4 bases from J, the junction contained 15 bases not matched to a gene. The CDR3 contains 17 residues. Germline V lookup: CDR1 SGHAT, CDR2 FQNNGV. The CDR3 region is CARGWERGDRFTGELFF. DNA of the CDR3: TGTGCCAGGGGGTGGGAGCGGGGGGACCGATTCACCGGGGAGCTGTTTTTT.

The chain links TRBV29-1 to TRBJ1-3, with D maybe TRBD1 (5 bases). The germline gives CDR1 SQVTM, CDR2 ANQGSEA. The CDR3 length is 13 residues. Trimming left V 3 bases short and J 0 bases short, with 6 bases between. CDR3 sequence reads: CSVDDSSGNTIYF. CDR3 DNA sequence: TGCAGCGTTGATGACAGCTCTGGAAACACCATATATTTT.

This clonotype was seen a handful of times. The chain combines TRBV7-9 with TRBJ1-2; D is ambiguous. V dropped 8 bases and J dropped 0 bases, with 13 bases sitting between them. The germline V gene encodes CDR1 SEHNR and CDR2 FQNEAQ (reference sequence). This CDR3 is built from 14 residues. CDR3 DNA: TGTGCCAGCTCGTTTCCAGGAGCTAACTATGGCTACACCTTC. Amino acids: CASSFPGANYGYTF.

The chain employs TRBV18 and TRBJ1-4; the D is unclear. V was pared by 6 bases and J by 8 bases, with 10 bases between. Germline assignment: CDR1 KGHSH and CDR2 LQKENI. The CDR3 contains 12 residues. CDR3 nucleotide sequence: TGTGCCAGCTCGAGAGGGCGGGAAAAACTGTTTTTT. Protein sequence: CASSRGREKLFF.

The chain recombines TRBV21-1 with TRBJ1-5; the table calls TRBD1, which could not be checked here. TRBV21-1 is a listed pseudogene. The CDR3 has 14 amino acids. For the CDR3, the DNA is TGTGCCAGCAGACCCCTATGGGGAAATCAGCCCCAGCATTTT. Its protein product is CASRPLWGNQPQHF.

The rearrangement joins TRBV3-1 to TRBJ2-2, with 7 bases that match TRBD1. The V gene end was trimmed by 6 bases and the J gene end by 4 bases; junction bases not matched to a gene: 5. Germline CDR1 reads LGHDT; CDR2 reads YNNKEL (reference sequence). CDR3 length: 14 amino acids. The CDR3 coding sequence is TGTGCCAGCAGAGAGACAGGGTTCACCGGGGAGCTGTTTTTT. As protein: CASRETGFTGELFF. The variable domain in full, with the rest retrieved from reference TRBV3-1 and TRBJ2-2, is DTAVSQTPKYLVTQMGNDKSIKCEQNLGHDTMYWYKQDSKKFLKIMFSYNNKELIINETVPNRFSPKSPDKAHLNLHINSLELGDSAVYFCASRETGFTGELFFGEGSRLTVL.

The chain employs TRBV30 and TRBJ2-1, with 7 bases aligning to TRBD1. The CDR3 totals 14 residues. Germline V gene data show CDR1 as GTSNPN and CDR2 as SVGIG (reference sequence). The V and J ends lost 2 bases and 5 bases, in that order; junction bases with no gene match: 6. The DNA of the CDR3 is TGTGCCTGGAGTCTCGGGACAGTAAACAATGAGCAGTTCTTC. It specifies CAWSLGTVNNEQFF.